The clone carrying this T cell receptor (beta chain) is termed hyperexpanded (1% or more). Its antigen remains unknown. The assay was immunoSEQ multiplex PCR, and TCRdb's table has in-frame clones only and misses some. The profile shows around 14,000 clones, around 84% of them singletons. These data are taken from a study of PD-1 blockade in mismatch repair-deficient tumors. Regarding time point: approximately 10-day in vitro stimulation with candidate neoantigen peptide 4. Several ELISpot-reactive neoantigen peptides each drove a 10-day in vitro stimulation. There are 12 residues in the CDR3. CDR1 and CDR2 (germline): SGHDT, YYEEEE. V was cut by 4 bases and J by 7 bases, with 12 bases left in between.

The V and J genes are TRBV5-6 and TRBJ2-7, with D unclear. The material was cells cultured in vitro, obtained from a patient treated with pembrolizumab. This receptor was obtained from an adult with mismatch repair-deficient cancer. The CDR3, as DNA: TGTGCCAGCAGCCCCCTGGGTGGGGAGCAGTACTTC. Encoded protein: CASSPLGGEQYF.